This record looks at one T cell receptor beta chain sequence and its context. Its target is not known. These data come from a study of cytomegalovirus exposure and HLA in healthy donors. The CDR3 loop spans 14 amino acids. V lost 6 bases and J lost 7; bases outside the gene matches: 7. Germline CDR1 is MDHEN and CDR2 is SYDVKM. All donors participated as healthy donors of bone marrow. PCR involved 60 Vbeta and 13 Jbeta primers. TCRdb keeps only in-frame clones here, not all; method: immunoSEQ multiplex PCR. The sample holds around 170,000 clones; over 65% are singletons and the top ten take roughly 2.6%. Study observations and caveats: The study designated 150 or so TCR beta chains cytomegalovirus-associated. A later analysis showed HLA-associated TCR beta chains outstripping equally common others in clonal expansion.

This clonotype was obtained from a woman between 50 and 59 years old in good health and CMV-seropositive. The J gene is TRBJ1-5, the V gene TRBV28; 9 bases agree with TRBD1. Sequences were obtained from PBMCs. CDR3 loop: CASRKQGAEQPQHF. The CDR3 DNA reads as TGTGCCAGCAGAAAACAGGGGGCGGAACAGCCCCAGCATTTT.